Following are 10 T cell receptor beta chains from one sample sequenced in a study of blood T cell repertoires in COVID-19. The method was immunoSEQ multiplex PCR; TCRdb's version includes in-frame clones alone and lacks a portion of them. The sample shows approximately 200,000 clones, 70% to 85% of them seen only once. The sample taken for sequencing was PBMCs or T cells enriched from blood (not recorded which). These receptors all come from a woman aged 40 to 50 with acute COVID-19.

The V and J genes are TRBV6-2 or TRBV6-3 and TRBJ2-7; TRBD2 is a possible D gene (6 bases). The CDR3 sequence is 13 residues long. V lost 4 bases to trimming and J lost 3 bases, with 10 bases between them. Looked up from germline, CDR1 is MNHEY and CDR2 is SVGEGT. The CDR3 nucleotides are TGTGCCAGCAGTTCTCAGGAGGGCTACGAGCAGTACTTC. Protein: CASSSQEGYEQYF.

This clone was detected once. V usage is TRBV27 and J usage is TRBJ2-7; TRBD1 agrees at 8 bases. The CDR3 runs to 14 residues. Looked up from germline, CDR1 is MNHEY and CDR2 is SMNVEV (reference sequence). With 6 bases clipped from V and 0 bases from J, the junction kept 4 bases outside the gene matches. The CDR3 DNA follows: TGTGCCAGCAGAACCGGGACAGGCTCCTACGAGCAGTACTTC. It translates to CASRTGTGSYEQYF.

The V gene is TRBV7-2, the J gene TRBJ2-3; TRBD2 aligns across 7 bases. After removal of 5 bases from V and 0 bases from J, the junction contained 5 bases not matched to a gene. The germline CDR1 and CDR2 sequences are SGHTA and FQGNSA. The CDR3 covers 15 residues. Here the CDR3 DNA reads TGTGCCAGCAGCGCGACTAGCTGGAGCACAGATACGCAGTATTTT. This gives the protein CASSATSWSTDTQYF.

The V call is TRBV19, the J call TRBJ2-1; 8 bases line up with TRBD2. The CDR3 totals 13 residues. Losses at the gene ends were 6 bases for V and 9 bases for J; bases not matched to a gene: 7. Germline V gene lookup returns CDR1 LNHDA and CDR2 SQIVND (reference sequence). The CDR3 is CASRPPAGVEQFF. The DNA of the CDR3 is TGTGCCAGTAGGCCGCCAGCGGGGGTTGAGCAGTTCTTC.

The chain is built from TRBV7-9 and TRBJ2-1, with D possibly TRBD1 on 10 matching bases. V lost 5 bases and J lost 8, with 31 bases in between. CDR3 size: 19 residues. The germline gives CDR1 SEHNR, CDR2 FQNEAQ (reference sequence). The CDR3 nucleotides read TGTGCCAGCAGCACGCGGGACAGGGGTGTGATAGCGGGAGTCCATGAGCAGTTCTTC. Translation: CASSTRDRGVIAGVHEQFF.

This sequence joins TRBV7-9 and TRBJ1-2; TRBD1 aligns across 11 bases. Germline CDR1 SEHNR, CDR2 FQNEAQ (reference sequence). Losses at the gene ends were 1 base for V and 8 bases for J; bases not matched to a gene: 3. The CDR3 totals 14 residues. The CDR3 DNA is TGTGCCAGCAGCTTAGTTCGGACAGGGGGCGGCTACACCTTC. Protein product: CASSLVRTGGGYTF.

This chain connects TRBV28 to TRBJ2-7, with 7 bases that match TRBD1. Per germline, CDR1 MDHEN and CDR2 SYDVKM. This CDR3 has 15 amino acids. J gave up 0 bases and V 1 base, and 3 bases lay outside the gene matches. The CDR3 is CASSLSNRGSYEQYF. For the CDR3, the DNA is TGTGCCAGCAGTTTATCAAACAGGGGCTCCTACGAGCAGTACTTC.

The chain is built from TRBV4-1 and TRBJ2-1, with 7 bases aligning to TRBD1. This CDR3 comprises 16 residues. Germline V CDR1 and CDR2: MGHRA, YSYEKL. V shed 1 base and J 3 bases; nucleotides not matched to a gene: 6. The CDR3 loop is CASSQGAGGGYNEQFF. In DNA form, the CDR3 reads TGCGCCAGCAGCCAAGGGGCAGGGGGTGGCTACAATGAGCAGTTCTTC.

The chain has TRBV11-2 and TRBJ2-7, with 9 bases identical to TRBD1. V gave up 5 bases and J gave up 5 bases; unmatched junction bases: 10. The germline CDR1 and CDR2 sequences are SGHAT and FQNNGV. The CDR3 covers 15 residues. CDR3 protein: CASSLVGTGYNEQYF. The CDR3 DNA reads as TGTGCCAGCAGCCTAGTCGGGACAGGGTATAACGAGCAGTACTTC.

The chain links TRBV28 to TRBJ2-7, with D possibly TRBD2 on 6 matching bases. V was shortened by 5 bases and J by 1 base, with 9 bases between the two germline ends. Germline assignment: CDR1 MDHEN and CDR2 SYDVKM. The CDR3 is 13 residues long. The CDR3 nucleotides read TGTGCCAGCAGTACCGGGACTTCCTACGAGCAGTACTTC. This gives the protein CASSTGTSYEQYF.